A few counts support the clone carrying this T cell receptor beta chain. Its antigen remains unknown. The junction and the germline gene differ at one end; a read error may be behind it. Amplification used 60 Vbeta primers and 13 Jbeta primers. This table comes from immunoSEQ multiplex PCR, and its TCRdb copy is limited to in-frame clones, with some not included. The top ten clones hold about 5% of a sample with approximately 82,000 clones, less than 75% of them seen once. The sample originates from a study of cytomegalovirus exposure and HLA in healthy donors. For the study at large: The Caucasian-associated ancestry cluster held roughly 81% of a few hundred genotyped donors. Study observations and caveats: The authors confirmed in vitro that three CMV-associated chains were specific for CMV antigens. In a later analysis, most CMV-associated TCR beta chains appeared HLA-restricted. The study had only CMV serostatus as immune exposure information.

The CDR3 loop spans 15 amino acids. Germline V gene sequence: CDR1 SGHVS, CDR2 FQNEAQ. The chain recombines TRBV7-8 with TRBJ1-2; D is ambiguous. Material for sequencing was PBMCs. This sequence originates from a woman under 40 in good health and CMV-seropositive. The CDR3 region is CASSFSGSHNYGYPF. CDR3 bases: TGTGCCAGCAGCTTTAGTGGGTCTCATAACTATGGCTACCCCTTC.